These 6 T cell receptor beta chains were all obtained from the same sample, sequenced in a study of response to subunit inactivated influenza vaccine (dated by TCRdb to the late 2010s). The library came from RT-PCR. The reads were generated on an Illumina HiSeq 2500. In TCRdb, the public reads were trimmed at Q25 with fastp and aligned with MiXCR, with productive beta chains retained. Merged by CDR3 protein, the rows form single entries marked with the most common genes and DNA. The sample table contains hundreds of thousands of distinct CDR3 sequences; only one count was recorded for roughly 23% of them. The ten largest clonotypes hold over 1.5% of the sample. This material consisted of CD4+ T cells sorted from PBMCs, taken 4 to 6 days after vaccination. The receptors were gathered from a man aged 50 to 60 who received an inactivated influenza vaccine. Donor details come from another sample of the same person, matched by shared clones.

This clonotype has a count of ten or more. The chain has TRBV29-1 and TRBJ2-7; tentatively, D is TRBD1 (6 bases). CDR3 length: 13 residues. Trimming removed 4 bases from V and 3 bases from J, with 13 bases in between. Germline V CDR1 and CDR2: SQVTM, ANQGSEA. The CDR3 here is CSVGRGYYYEQYF. The CDR3, as DNA: TGCAGCGTTGGAAGGGGGTATTACTACGAGCAGTACTTC.

A few counts support this clonotype. The chain carries TRBV6-2 or TRBV6-3 and TRBJ1-2; a possible D gene is TRBD1 (5 bases). This CDR3 contains 14 residues. Looked up from germline, CDR1 is MNHEY and CDR2 is SVGEGT. Trimming took 10 bases from V and 0 from J, leaving 15 bases between them. The CDR3 sequence is CATCRGPANYGYTF. CDR3 bases: TGTGCCACCTGCCGGGGCCCAGCTAACTATGGCTACACCTTC.

This clonotype has just a few counts. This rearrangement joins TRBV12-3 or TRBV12-4 to TRBJ1-3; D is undetermined. The CDR3 runs to 15 residues. V gave up 4 bases and J gave up 0 bases, with 10 bases separating them. CDR3 nucleotides: TGTGCCAGCAGTTCAGGAGTTATCTCTGGAAACACCATATATTTT. Translation: CASSSGVISGNTIYF.

The CDR3 nucleotides read TGTGCCAGCGGAACGGACAGGGCAAACACCGGGGAGCTGTTTTTT. This codes for CASGTDRANTGELFF. The rearrangement links TRBV11-1 to TRBJ2-2, with 8 bases matching TRBD1. Germline V CDR1 and CDR2: SGHAT, FQDESV (reference sequence). The J segment lost 2 bases and the V segment lost 8 bases, leaving 7 bases of the junction unmatched. The CDR3 is 15 amino acids.

This clonotype was recorded once. The chain recombines TRBV7-2 with TRBJ2-6; D is uncertain. CDR3 size: 16 residues. Trimming took 0 bases from V and 2 from J, leaving 8 bases between them. The V gene's germline CDR1 is SGHTA and CDR2 FQGNSA. The DNA for the CDR3 is TGTGCCAGCAGCTTAGCAGTCGGAGCTGGGGCCAACGTCCTGACTTTC. Translating gives CASSLAVGAGANVLTF.

This clonotype was detected a few times. V gene TRBV20-1 combines with J gene TRBJ2-3; D is undetermined. Trimming left V 6 bases short and J 5 bases short, with 15 bases between. Germline V lookup: CDR1 DFQATT, CDR2 SNEGSKA (reference sequence). The CDR3 consists of 13 residues. CDR3: CSAIATMGDTQYF. CDR3 nucleotide sequence: TGCAGTGCAATCGCTACCATGGGAGATACGCAGTATTTT.